The 26 T cell receptor beta chains in this list originate from one sample, sequenced in a study of identical twins. TCRdb called the 5' RACE reads again in MiXCR, with one record for every CDR3 protein. The sample shows hundreds of thousands of distinct CDR3 sequences, 15% to 20% of them seen only once. The same specimen was also included in a second study, on T cells expressing NK-cell markers.

The source material was PBMCs. These receptors were taken from a woman aged 18-35 years in good health.

The V gene is TRBV20-1, the J gene TRBJ2-1, with 8 nucleotides matching TRBD2. Germline loops: CDR1 DFQATT, CDR2 SNEGSKA (reference sequence). With 7 bases clipped from V and 2 bases from J, the junction kept 19 bases outside the gene matches. The CDR3 totals 18 residues. Here the CDR3 reads CSVLGGGLRDLAYNEQFF. For the CDR3, the DNA is TGCAGTGTCCTCGGGGGGGGCCTCCGCGACCTGGCCTACAATGAGCAGTTCTTC.

This chain connects TRBV6-2 or TRBV6-3 to TRBJ1-2, with D perhaps TRBD1 (6 bases). The germline V and J ends were trimmed by 5 bases and 7 bases, with 11 bases remaining between them. This CDR3 is built from 12 residues. Germline V CDR1 and CDR2: MNHEY, SVGEGT. The CDR3 nucleotides are TGTGCCAGCAGTGCAGGGGCAGGTGGCTACACCTTC. Its protein is CASSAGAGGYTF.

CDR3 in amino acids: CASSPEVPLGYNEQFF. The DNA for the CDR3 is TGTGCCAGCAGCCCGGAGGTTCCACTAGGTTACAATGAGCAGTTCTTC. The rearrangement joins TRBV9 to TRBJ2-1; possibly TRBD2 for D (5 bases). V dropped 4 bases and J dropped 4 bases, with 18 bases sitting between them. This CDR3 contains 16 residues. Germline V gene data show CDR1 as SGDLS and CDR2 as YYNGEE.

The chain employs TRBV12-3 or TRBV12-4 and TRBJ2-3, with D unclear. V was shortened by 5 bases and J by 2 bases, with 11 bases between the two germline ends. This CDR3 comprises 14 residues. CDR3 nucleotides: TGTGCCAGCAGTCCTACCGCGCCCACAGATACGCAGTATTTT. This codes for CASSPTAPTDTQYF.

The sample holds a few counts of this clonotype. The chain combines TRBV6-1 with TRBJ1-2; unclear D gene. Trimming stripped 6 bases from V and 8 bases from J, with 13 bases between. Per the germline V gene, CDR1 is MNHNS and CDR2 is SASEGT. The CDR3 consists of 12 residues. The CDR3 here is CASRGWDYGYTF. For the CDR3, the DNA is TGTGCCAGCAGGGGTTGGGATTACGGCTACACCTTC.

The J gene is TRBJ1-2, the V gene TRBV12-5; no definite D call. This CDR3 has 14 amino acids. Per germline, CDR1 LGHNT and CDR2 FRNRAP. V was trimmed by 2 bases and J by 8 bases, leaving 15 bases between them. The CDR3 spells CASGLLTSWGGYTF. The CDR3 DNA reads as TGTGCTAGTGGTTTGCTGACATCTTGGGGAGGCTACACCTTC.

Comment on this clonotype: One junction end disagrees with the germline gene, perhaps due to a read error. V usage is TRBV12-3 or TRBV12-4 and J usage is TRBJ1-2; tentatively, D is TRBD1 (5 bases). The CDR3 loop spans 11 amino acids. The CDR3 coding sequence is TGTGCCAGCAGTTTCGACAGCCCCATCATCTTC. It specifies CASSFDSPIIF.

This sequence joins TRBV5-5 and TRBJ2-1; TRBD1 matches 7 bases. Germline lookup yields CDR1 SGHKS and CDR2 YYEKEE (reference sequence). There are 16 residues in the CDR3. Trimming took 4 bases from V and 1 from J; bases not matched to a gene: 8. The CDR3 is CASSLQGELSYNEQFF. As DNA, the CDR3 is TGTGCCAGCAGCCTCCAGGGGGAATTATCCTACAATGAGCAGTTCTTC.

In this sample, this clonotype turned up a few times. In DNA form, the CDR3 reads TGCGCCAGCAGCTTGGCCGCGGGCCCGGCCGGCAATGAGCAGTTCTTC. It encodes CASSLAAGPAGNEQFF. This sequence joins TRBV5-1 and TRBJ2-1; weak D call: TRBD2 (5 bases). V was cut by 0 bases and J by 6 bases, with 16 bases left in between. The CDR3 consists of 16 residues. Germline-derived CDR1 and CDR2 are SGHRS and YFSETQ.

This sequence joins TRBV7-2 and TRBJ1-6; D is unclear. This CDR3 spans 13 amino acids. CDR1 and CDR2 from the germline V gene are SGHTA and FQGNSA. V was cut by 1 base and J by 14 bases, with 12 bases left in between. The CDR3, as DNA: TGTGCCAGCAGCTTAGAGGCTCGGGAAACCCTCCACTTT. This sequence encodes CASSLEARETLHF.

The chain joins TRBV25-1 to TRBJ2-1; a possible D gene is TRBD1 (5 bases). The V gene's germline CDR1 is MGHDK and CDR2 SYGVNS. The CDR3 totals 13 residues. With 3 bases removed from V and 8 bases from J, the gap between germline ends came to 11 bases. CDR3 protein: CASSDHLGDEQFF. CDR3 nucleotides: TGTGCCAGCAGTGACCATCTAGGGGATGAGCAGTTCTTC.

The rearrangement uses TRBV20-1 and TRBJ2-1; D is perhaps TRBD1 (5 bases). The CDR3 contains 13 residues. Germline V gene lookup returns CDR1 DFQATT and CDR2 SNEGSKA (reference sequence). V was pared by 6 bases and J by 2 bases, with 11 bases between. The CDR3 bases are TGCAGTGCAGAAAAAGGGGCCTACAATGAGCAGTTCTTC. Protein sequence: CSAEKGAYNEQFF.

This clonotype was counted between two and nine times. The CDR3 here is CASSVDEPGLSPFSYNEQFF. CDR3 coding DNA: TGTGCCAGCAGCGTAGACGAACCGGGACTATCCCCCTTCTCCTACAATGAGCAGTTCTTC. V and J are TRBV9 and TRBJ2-1, with 7 bases fitting TRBD2. V lost 0 bases, J lost 0 bases, and 15 bases stayed unmatched. This CDR3 has 20 residues. CDR1 and CDR2 (germline): SGDLS, YYNGEE.

A few counts support this clonotype. The chain links TRBV16 to TRBJ2-7; D is undetermined. The CDR3 extends over 12 amino acids. The germline V gene encodes CDR1 KGHSY and CDR2 FQNENV. Trimming took off 5 bases at V and 6 bases at J, with 11 bases between the two ends. This CDR3 is CASSFSLPEQYF. In nucleotides, the CDR3 is TGTGCCAGCAGCTTCTCCCTCCCCGAGCAGTACTTC.

This clonotype was detected only a few times. The chain is built from TRBV6-5 and TRBJ2-7; D is undetermined. Between the trimmed V and J ends, which lost 0 bases and 0 bases, there was a span of 9 bases. CDR3 length equals 15 residues. From germline, CDR1 is MNHEY and CDR2 SVGAGI. The CDR3 bases are TGTGCCAGCAGTTACTCAGCCGGCTACTCCTACGAGCAGTACTTC. Protein product: CASSYSAGYSYEQYF.

The gene calls are TRBV2 and TRBJ2-1; a weak D match, TRBD1 (5 bases). The germline V and J ends were trimmed by 6 bases and 0 bases, with 15 bases remaining between them. Germline CDR1 is SNHLY and CDR2 is FYNNEI. The CDR3 runs 16 residues. The CDR3 sequence: CASRGLQVSSYNEQFF. The CDR3, as DNA: TGTGCCAGCAGAGGCCTACAGGTTAGCTCCTACAATGAGCAGTTCTTC.

There are many counts of this clonotype. The CDR3 DNA is TGTGCCAGCAGCCTGACCGTAACTCAAAACACCATATATTTT. Translated: CASSLTVTQNTIYF. This chain uses TRBV12-3 or TRBV12-4 with TRBJ1-3; D uncertain. This CDR3 comprises 14 residues. The V end was cut by 6 bases, the J end by 6 bases, with 15 bases between.

This clonotype was observed a few times. This chain connects TRBV7-2 to TRBJ2-1, with unresolved D. Trimming took 3 bases from V and 4 from J, leaving 7 bases between them. This CDR3 has 13 residues. Germline assignment: CDR1 SGHTA and CDR2 FQGNSA. As DNA, the CDR3 is TGTGCCAGCAGCTTTAGGGATTACAATGAGCAGTTCTTC. It specifies CASSFRDYNEQFF.

This clonotype showed up just a few times. J is TRBJ2-3 and V is TRBV7-9, with D maybe TRBD2 (7 bases). Trimming stripped 7 bases from V and 5 bases from J, with 19 bases between. CDR1 SEHNR and CDR2 FQNEAQ come from the germline V gene (reference sequence). The CDR3 is 15 residues long. The CDR3 nucleotides read TGTGCCAGCACTGTGGGGGGCGGGGGTCGAGATACGCAGTATTTT. Its translation is CASTVGGGGRDTQYF.

V gene TRBV7-2 combines with J gene TRBJ1-5; D is undetermined. Germline CDR1 and CDR2: SGHTA and FQGNSA. The CDR3 runs 13 residues. The V and J ends lost 5 bases and 5 bases respectively, with 10 bases between them. CDR3: CASSPTSDQPQHF. DNA of the CDR3: TGTGCCAGCAGCCCGACGAGTGATCAGCCCCAGCATTTT.

The table lists this clonotype with a few counts. This sequence joins TRBV12-3 or TRBV12-4 and TRBJ2-7, with TRBD1 matching over 7 bases. After removal of 5 bases from V and 4 bases from J, the junction contained 11 bases not matched to a gene. CDR3 length equals 15 residues. This CDR3 reads CASSAVDRVKYEQYF. The DNA of the CDR3 is TGTGCCAGCAGTGCCGTCGACAGGGTAAAATACGAGCAGTACTTC.

This clonotype has only a few counts. The chain is built from TRBV5-1 and TRBJ2-1, with TRBD2 matching 9 bases. CDR1 is SGHRS and CDR2 is YFSETQ in the germline V gene. This CDR3 comprises 16 residues. The ends lost 2 bases at V and 1 base at J; junction bases unmatched: 4. The CDR3 protein is CASSFEAGGSYNEQFF. The CDR3 DNA reads TGCGCCAGCAGCTTTGAAGCGGGGGGATCCTACAATGAGCAGTTCTTC.

This chain connects TRBV7-7 to TRBJ1-3; unclear D gene. The CDR3 loop spans 13 amino acids. In germline, CDR1 is SSHAT, CDR2 FNYEAQ (reference sequence). Deletions cut 5 bases from V and 4 bases from J, with 9 bases between. The CDR3 reads CASSPTRGNTIYF. In nucleotides, the CDR3 is TGTGCCAGCAGCCCCACCCGGGGAAACACCATATATTTT. Combining the CDR3 with reference TRBV7-7 and TRBJ1-3 gives the whole variable domain GAGVSQSPRYKVTKRGQDVTLRCDPISSHATLYWYQQALGQGPEFLTYFNYEAQPDKSGLPSDRFSAERPEGSISTLTIQRTEQRDSAMYRCASSPTRGNTIYFGEGSWLTVV.

This clonotype occurred many times. The chain is built from TRBV5-1 and TRBJ2-7, with a possible D match to TRBD2 (5 bases). Trimming shortened V by 3 bases and J by 7 bases, and 14 bases separated the two germline ends. The germline CDR1 and CDR2 sequences are SGHRS and YFSETQ. This CDR3 has 13 residues. CDR3 sequence reads: CASSSGPPGEQYF. The CDR3 coding sequence is TGCGCCAGCAGCTCTGGTCCGCCGGGGGAGCAGTACTTC.

This clonotype has more than one count but fewer than ten. This chain links TRBV2 with TRBJ2-7, with D uncertain. The V end lost 4 bases, the J end lost 5 bases, and 12 bases lay between the germline ends. Germline V CDR1 and CDR2: SNHLY, FYNNEI. The CDR3 runs 13 residues. The CDR3 is CASSAEEPNEQYF. In nucleotides, the CDR3 is TGTGCCAGCAGTGCGGAAGAACCCAACGAGCAGTACTTC. Looking up the rest from reference TRBV2 and TRBJ2-7 gives the full variable domain: EPEVTQTPSHQVTQMGQEVILRCVPISNHLYFYWYRQILGQKVEFLVSFYNNEISEKSEIFDDQFSVERPDGSNFTLKIRSTKLEDSAMYFCASSAEEPNEQYFGPGTRLTVT.

The chain joins TRBV24-1 to TRBJ2-1; D possibly corresponds to TRBD1 (5 bases). The germline CDR1 and CDR2 sequences are KGHDR and SFDVKD. The CDR3 length is 11 residues. V was pared by 9 bases and J by 7 bases, with 9 bases between. CDR3 residues: CATRRGNEQFF. The CDR3 nucleotides are TGTGCCACCCGTAGGGGTAATGAGCAGTTCTTC.